This T cell receptor beta chain is drawn from a study of blood T cell repertoires in COVID-19. The V gene end was trimmed by 6 bases and the J gene end by 3 bases; junction bases not matched to a gene: 6. Per the germline V gene, CDR1 is MNHEY and CDR2 is SVGAGI. This CDR3 contains 15 residues. Libraries were prepared by immunoSEQ multiplex PCR; TCRdb keeps only in-frame clonotypes and omits some of them. The table has fewer than 400,000 clones, 85% seen once. Donors were grouped by their self-reported clinical history. The sequenced sample was PBMCs or T cells enriched from blood (not recorded which). This sequence originates from a woman aged 30 to 39 who had been exposed to COVID-19. The chain uses TRBV6-5 and TRBJ1-5; the match to TRBD1 covers 9 bases. The CDR3 reads CASRTGGGFNQPQHF. The CDR3 bases are TGTGCCAGCAGAACAGGGGGCGGGTTCAATCAGCCCCAGCATTTT.